This T cell receptor beta chain originates from a study of T cell responses to AZD1222 COVID-19 vaccine. Whole-study findings and limits: An increase in Spike-specific TCR breadth and depth was observed after two AZD1222 doses. Reports say nearly half of spike-specific TCRs go after unmutated variant regions. Just 5 or 6 AZD1222 recipients tested seropositive at baseline.

Per the germline V gene, CDR1 is LGHNA and CDR2 is YSLEER. This CDR3 region has 14 residues. The V gene lost 1 base and the J gene lost 9 bases, with 13 bases spanning the gap. Clones were sequenced by immunoSEQ multiplex PCR, and TCRdb holds only the in-frame ones, with some missing. The sample lists some 70,000 clones, roughly four fifths occurring once. This clone was counted between two and nine times. Its antigen is undetermined. Material: peripheral blood, obtained on day 0 of AZD1222 vaccination. The TCR originated in an adult in good health. The chain employs TRBV4-3 and TRBJ2-1; D perhaps matches TRBD2 (7 bases). The CDR3 DNA follows: TGCGCCAGCAGCCAAGTCAGGGGCGGGGGTGAGCAGTTCTTC. Amino acids: CASSQVRGGGEQFF.